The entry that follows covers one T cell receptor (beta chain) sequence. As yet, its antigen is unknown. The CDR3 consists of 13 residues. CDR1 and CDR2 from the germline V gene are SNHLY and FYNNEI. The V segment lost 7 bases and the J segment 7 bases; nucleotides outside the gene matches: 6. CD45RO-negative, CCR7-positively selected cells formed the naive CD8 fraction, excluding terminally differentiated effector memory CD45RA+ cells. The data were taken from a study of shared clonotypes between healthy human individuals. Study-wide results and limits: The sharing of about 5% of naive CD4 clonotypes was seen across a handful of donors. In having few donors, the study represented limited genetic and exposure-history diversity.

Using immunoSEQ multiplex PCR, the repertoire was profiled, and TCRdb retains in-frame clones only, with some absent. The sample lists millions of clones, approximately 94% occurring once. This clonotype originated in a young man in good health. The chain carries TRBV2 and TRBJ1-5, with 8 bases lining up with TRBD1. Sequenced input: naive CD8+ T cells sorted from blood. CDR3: CASKGQGAQPQHF. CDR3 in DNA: TGTGCCAGCAAAGGGCAGGGGGCCCAGCCCCAGCATTTT.